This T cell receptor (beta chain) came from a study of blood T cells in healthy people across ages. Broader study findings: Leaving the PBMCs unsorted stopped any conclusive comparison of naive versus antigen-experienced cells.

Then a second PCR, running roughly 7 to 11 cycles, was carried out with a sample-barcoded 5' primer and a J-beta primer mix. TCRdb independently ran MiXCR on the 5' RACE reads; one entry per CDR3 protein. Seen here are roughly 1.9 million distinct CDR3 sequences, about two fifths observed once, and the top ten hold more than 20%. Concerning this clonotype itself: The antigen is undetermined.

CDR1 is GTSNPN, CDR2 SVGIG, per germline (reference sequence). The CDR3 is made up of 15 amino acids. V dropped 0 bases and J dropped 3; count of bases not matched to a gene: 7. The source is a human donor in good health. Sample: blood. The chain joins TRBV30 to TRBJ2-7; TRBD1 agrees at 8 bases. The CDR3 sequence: CAWSVPGQVNYEQYF. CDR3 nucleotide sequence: TGTGCCTGGAGTGTGCCGGGACAGGTAAACTACGAGCAGTACTTC.